What follows are 2 T cell receptor beta chains derived from one specimen sequenced in a study of blood T cell repertoires in COVID-19 (dated by TCRdb to 2018 to 2021). The protocol used for the library was the immunoSEQ multiplex PCR assay. Drawn from immuneACCESS, this table holds only the in-frame rearrangements with V and J called that TCRdb kept. Clones are partly lost; checked studies trace under half to an unresolved V gene and leave the rest unexplained. Here the sample has around 340,000 clones; more than 70% occur a single time. The ten largest clonotypes hold over 1% of the sample. The sample was PBMCs or T cells enriched from blood (not recorded which). The receptor source for this set is a woman aged 25 to 39 who had been exposed to COVID-19.

The chain uses TRBV30 and TRBJ1-4; D is perhaps TRBD1 (6 bases). The V gene lost 0 bases and the J gene lost 14 bases, with 13 bases spanning the gap. Germline CDR1 GTSNPN, CDR2 SVGIG (reference sequence). The CDR3 loop spans 12 amino acids. DNA for the CDR3: TGTGCCTGGAGTGTACAGGGCAGGGATCTGTTTTTT. Translated, it gives CAWSVQGRDLFF.

The J gene is TRBJ1-3, the V gene TRBV11-3; no clear D. Trimming left V 5 bases short and J 2 bases short, with 16 bases between. This CDR3 has 16 amino acids. The V gene's germline CDR1 is SGHNT and CDR2 YENEEA. CDR3 loop: CASSPQGGVPGNTIYF. As DNA, the CDR3 is TGTGCCAGCAGCCCCCAAGGCGGGGTCCCTGGAAACACCATATATTTT. Using reference TRBV11-3 and TRBJ1-3 for the parts outside the CDR3, the full variable domain is EAGVVQSPRYKIIEKKQPVAFWCNPISGHNTLYWYLQNLGQGPELLIRYENEEAVDDSQLPKDRFSAERLKGVDSTLKIQPAELGDSAVYLCASSPQGGVPGNTIYFGEGSWLTVV.